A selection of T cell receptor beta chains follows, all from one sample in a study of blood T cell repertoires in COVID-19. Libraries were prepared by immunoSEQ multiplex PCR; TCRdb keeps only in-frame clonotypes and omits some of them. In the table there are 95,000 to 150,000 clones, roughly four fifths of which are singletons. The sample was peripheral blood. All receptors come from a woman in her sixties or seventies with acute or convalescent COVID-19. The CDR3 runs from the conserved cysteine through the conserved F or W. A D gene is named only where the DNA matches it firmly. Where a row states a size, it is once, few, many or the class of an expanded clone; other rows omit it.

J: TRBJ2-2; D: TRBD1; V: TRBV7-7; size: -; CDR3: CASSIRTGTTGELFF; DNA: TGTGCCAGCAGCATCAGGACAGGGACCACCGGGGAGCTGTTTTTT
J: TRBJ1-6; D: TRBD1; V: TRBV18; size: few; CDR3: CASSQDRDSPLHF; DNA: TGTGCCAGCTCACAGGACAGGGACTCACCCCTCCACTTT
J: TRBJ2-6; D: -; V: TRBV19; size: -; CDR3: CASNPNAGAGANVLTF; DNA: TGTGCCAGTAACCCCAATGCCGGGGCTGGGGCCAACGTCCTGACTTTC
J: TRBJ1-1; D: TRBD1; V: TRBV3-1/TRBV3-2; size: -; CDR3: CASGDSDRNTEAFF; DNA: TGTGCCAGCGGGGACAGTGATAGAAACACTGAAGCTTTCTTT
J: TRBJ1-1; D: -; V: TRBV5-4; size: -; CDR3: CASTATVNTEAFF; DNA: TGTGCCAGCACCGCGACAGTGAACACTGAAGCTTTCTTT
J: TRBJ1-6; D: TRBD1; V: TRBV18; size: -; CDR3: CASSPNSGQWNSPLHF; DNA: TGTGCCAGCTCACCAAACTCGGGACAGTGGAATTCACCCCTCCACTTT
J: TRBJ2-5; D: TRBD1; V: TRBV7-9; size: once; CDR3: CASSLGVLATGGLQETQYF; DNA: TGTGCCAGCAGCTTAGGAGTTTTGGCGACAGGGGGTCTACAAGAGACCCAGTACTTC
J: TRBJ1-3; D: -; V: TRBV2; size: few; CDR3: CASGLYPGNTIYF; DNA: TGTGCCAGCGGACTCTACCCTGGAAACACCATATATTTT
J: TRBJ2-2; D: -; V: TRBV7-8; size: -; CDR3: CATVRGSTTGELFF; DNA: TGTGCCACCGTAAGGGGTTCGACCACCGGGGAGCTGTTTTTT
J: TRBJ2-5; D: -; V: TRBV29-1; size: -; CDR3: CSVGTHQETQYF; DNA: TGCAGCGTTGGGACACACCAAGAGACCCAGTACTTC
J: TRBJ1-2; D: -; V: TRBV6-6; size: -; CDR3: CASSHHPGRTRGGANYGYTF; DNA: TGTGCCAGCAGCCACCATCCCGGCCGGACCCGGGGTGGAGCTAACTATGGCTACACCTTC
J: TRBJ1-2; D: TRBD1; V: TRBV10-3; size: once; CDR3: CAISPQGVEGYTF; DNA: TGTGCCATCAGCCCACAGGGGGTTGAGGGCTACACCTTC
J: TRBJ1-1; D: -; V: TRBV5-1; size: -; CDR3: CASSLNSAGTEAFF; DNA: TGCGCCAGCAGCTTGAATTCGGCGGGGACTGAAGCTTTCTTT
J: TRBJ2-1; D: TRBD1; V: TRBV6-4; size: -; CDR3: CASAQGQGADEQFF; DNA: TGTGCCAGCGCCCAAGGGCAGGGGGCGGATGAGCAGTTCTTC
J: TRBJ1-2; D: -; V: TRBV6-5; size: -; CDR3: CASSLGRGSNYGYTF; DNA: TGTGCCAGCAGTTTAGGTAGAGGGAGTAACTATGGCTACACCTTC
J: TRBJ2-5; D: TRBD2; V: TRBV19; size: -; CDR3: CASSPRIAGGRETQYF; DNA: TGTGCCAGTAGTCCCAGGATAGCGGGGGGCAGGGAGACCCAGTACTTC
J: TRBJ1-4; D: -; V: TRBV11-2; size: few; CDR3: CASSGELATNEKLFF; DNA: TGTGCCAGCAGCGGAGAGTTGGCAACTAATGAAAAACTGTTTTTT
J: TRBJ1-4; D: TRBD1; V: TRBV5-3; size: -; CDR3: CARSTTGEGEKLFF; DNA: TGTGCCAGAAGCACGACAGGGGAAGGGGAAAAACTGTTTTTT
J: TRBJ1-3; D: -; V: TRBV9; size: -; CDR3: CASSLTTGSSGNTIYF; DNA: TGTGCCAGCAGCCTTACAACCGGGAGCTCTGGAAACACCATATATTTT
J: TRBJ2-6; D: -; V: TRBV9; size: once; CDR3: CASSVGESGANVLTF; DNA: TGTGCCAGCAGCGTAGGGGAGTCTGGGGCCAACGTCCTGACTTTC
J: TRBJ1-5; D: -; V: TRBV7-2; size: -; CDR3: CASSLRGNQPQHF; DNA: TGTGCCAGCAGCTTAAGGGGTAATCAGCCCCAGCATTTT
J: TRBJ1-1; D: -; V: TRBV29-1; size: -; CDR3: CSVLRGGNTEAFF; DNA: TGCAGCGTCCTACGGGGGGGGAACACTGAAGCTTTCTTT
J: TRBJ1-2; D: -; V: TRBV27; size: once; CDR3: CASRSIRDVYGYTF; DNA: TGTGCCAGCAGGTCGATCCGGGATGTTTATGGCTACACCTTC
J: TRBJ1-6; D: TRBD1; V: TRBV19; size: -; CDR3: CASSTTGGTDSPLHF; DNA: TGTGCCAGTAGTACGACAGGGGGCACGGATTCACCCCTCCACTTT
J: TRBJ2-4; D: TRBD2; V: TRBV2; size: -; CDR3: CASRRGGPAKNIQYF; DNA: TGTGCCAGCAGGCGGGGGGGCCCAGCCAAAAACATTCAGTACTTC
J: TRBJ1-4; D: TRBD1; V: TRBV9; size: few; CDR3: CASSVGTEGEKLFF; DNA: TGTGCCAGCAGCGTCGGGACAGAGGGGGAAAAACTGTTTTTT
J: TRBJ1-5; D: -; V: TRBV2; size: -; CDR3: CASSEGRQGNQPQHF; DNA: TGTGCCAGCAGTGAAGGTAGACAGGGCAATCAGCCCCAGCATTTT
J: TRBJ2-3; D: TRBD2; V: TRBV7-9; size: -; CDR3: CASSLTSGYTDTQYF; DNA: TGTGCCAGCAGCCTGACTAGCGGGTACACAGATACGCAGTATTTT
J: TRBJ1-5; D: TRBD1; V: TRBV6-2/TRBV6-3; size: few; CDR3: CASSQPGQSNQPQHF; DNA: TGTGCCAGCAGCCAACCGGGACAGTCTAATCAGCCCCAGCATTTT